This T cell receptor (beta chain) was obtained from a study of control samples from healthy donors and cancer patients. Some clones are missing from TCRdb's copy, which holds only in-frame ones; the method was immunoSEQ multiplex PCR. Of approximately 230,000 clones listed, roughly four fifths are singletons. Trimming removed 6 bases from V and 1 base from J, with 9 bases in between. The CDR3 is 13 amino acids. The germline V gene has CDR1 SNHLY and CDR2 FYNNEI. Sequenced: PBMCs. This chain uses TRBV2 with TRBJ1-1; maybe TRBD1 (5 bases). This receptor was identified in a woman in her sixties or seventies with lung cancer. This CDR3 is CASRGPPNTEAFF. The CDR3 DNA sequence: TGTGCCAGCAGGGGACCGCCGAACACTGAAGCTTTCTTT.